These 24 T cell receptor beta chains were sequenced from one sample in a study of blood T cell repertoires in COVID-19. Clones were sequenced by immunoSEQ multiplex PCR, and TCRdb holds only the in-frame ones, with some missing. The table includes some 150,000 clones, about 89% detected once. The source material was peripheral blood. The receptors stem from a man aged 50 or older who had recovered from COVID-19.

This rearrangement joins TRBV5-4 to TRBJ1-2; D perhaps matches TRBD1 (6 bases). Germline CDR1 reads SGHNT; CDR2 reads YYREEE (reference sequence). Deletions cut 2 bases from V and 1 base from J, with 9 bases between. The CDR3 has 14 residues. CDR3 nucleotide sequence: TGTGCCAGCAGCTTCCGGACAGATAACTATGGCTACACCTTC. Its translation: CASSFRTDNYGYTF.

This rearrangement joins TRBV6-2 or TRBV6-3 to TRBJ1-5; tentative D call: TRBD1 (6 bases). V dropped 2 bases and J dropped 1 base, with 12 bases sitting between them. Germline CDR1 MNHEY, CDR2 SVGEGT. The CDR3 consists of 16 residues. The DNA for the CDR3 is TGTGCCAGCAGTTACATGGGGGCTTGGAGCAATCAGCCCCAGCATTTT. Translation gives CASSYMGAWSNQPQHF.

The V and J genes are TRBV6-2 or TRBV6-3 and TRBJ2-7; D is possibly TRBD1 (5 bases). Trimming left V 6 bases short and J 0 bases short, with 12 bases between. The CDR3 is made up of 14 amino acids. Germline CDR1 is MNHEY and CDR2 is SVGEGT. CDR3 nucleotides: TGTGCCAGCAGCAAGGACACGAGCTCCTACGAGCAGTACTTC. Protein: CASSKDTSSYEQYF.

V is TRBV4-2 and J is TRBJ2-2, with 10 bases fitting TRBD2. Trimming took 0 bases from V and 2 from J; bases not matched to a gene: 6. This CDR3 region has 18 residues. The germline gives CDR1 LGHNA, CDR2 YNFKEQ. The CDR3 nucleotides are TGTGCCAGCAGCCAAGATCCTAGCGGGGGATTCAACACCGGGGAGCTGTTTTTT. As protein: CASSQDPSGGFNTGELFF.

In its sample, this clone was seen once. This sequence joins TRBV9 and TRBJ2-1; no firm D call. Per germline, CDR1 SGDLS and CDR2 YYNGEE. V lost 1 base, J lost 5 bases, and 10 bases lay in between. The CDR3 is made up of 14 amino acids. For the CDR3, the DNA is TGTGCCAGCAGCGTATCGCTTTCGGACAATGAGCAGTTCTTC. It specifies CASSVSLSDNEQFF.

The chain joins TRBV5-6 to TRBJ1-6, with D hard to call. This CDR3 contains 14 residues. Germline values: CDR1 SGHDT, CDR2 YYEEEE. The V end lost 4 bases, the J end lost 4 bases, and 9 bases lay between the germline ends. CDR3 nucleotide sequence: TGTGCCAGCAGCGCTACAGATTATAATTCACCCCTCCACTTT. This codes for CASSATDYNSPLHF.

The chain has TRBV6-5 and TRBJ1-2, with 7 positions matching TRBD1. This CDR3 is 15 amino acids long. CDR1 and CDR2 (germline): MNHEY, SVGAGI. The V segment lost 2 bases and the J segment 7 bases; nucleotides outside the gene matches: 10. CDR3 sequence reads: CASSYKLTGERGYTF. CDR3 DNA: TGTGCCAGCAGTTACAAACTTACAGGGGAGCGTGGCTACACCTTC.

The V and J genes are TRBV12-3 or TRBV12-4 and TRBJ2-5; the D is unclear. The CDR3 is made up of 12 amino acids. Trimming pared 5 bases from V and 9 bases from J, leaving 13 bases between. CDR3 loop: CASSPSRGPQYF. The CDR3 DNA reads as TGTGCCAGCAGTCCCTCTCGTGGGCCCCAGTACTTC.

This clone was detected only once. The CDR3 is CASSWDRPNTGELFF. The DNA of the CDR3 is TGTGCCAGCAGCTGGGACAGGCCGAACACCGGGGAGCTGTTTTTT. This rearrangement joins TRBV6-5 to TRBJ2-2; 8 bases match TRBD1. The CDR3 loop spans 15 amino acids. After removal of 6 bases from V and 0 bases from J, the junction contained 3 bases not matched to a gene. Germline CDR1 and CDR2: MNHEY and SVGAGI.

The rearrangement joins TRBV9 to TRBJ1-2; 9 bases are shared with TRBD1. Germline V gives CDR1 SGDLS, CDR2 YYNGEE. Losses at the gene ends were 4 bases for V and 7 bases for J; bases not matched to a gene: 8. This CDR3 contains 14 residues. The CDR3 DNA reads as TGTGCCAGCAGCCAAATACAGGGGGCTTCTGGCTACACCTTC. Translated: CASSQIQGASGYTF.

The gene calls are TRBV4-1 and TRBJ2-7, with D perhaps matching TRBD1 (5 bases). Deletions cut 2 bases from V and 2 bases from J, with 13 bases between. Germline V gives CDR1 MGHRA, CDR2 YSYEKL. The length of the CDR3 is 15 residues. This CDR3 reads CASSQLQVIPYEQYF. CDR3 sequence (DNA): TGCGCCAGCAGCCAATTACAGGTGATCCCCTACGAGCAGTACTTC.

This clone was seen a few times. The chain employs TRBV6-4 and TRBJ2-2; unclear D gene. V was pared by 0 bases and J by 0 bases, with 8 bases between. The CDR3 has 16 residues. Germline V CDR1 and CDR2: MRHNA, SNTAGT. The CDR3 protein is CASSDSADSNTGELFF. The DNA for the CDR3 is TGTGCCAGCAGTGACTCGGCCGATTCGAACACCGGGGAGCTGTTTTTT.

The rearrangement uses TRBV7-6 and TRBJ1-4; D unresolved. The germline gives CDR1 SGHVS, CDR2 FNYEAQ. The CDR3 is 15 residues long. V lost 5 bases and J lost 3, with 13 bases in between. The CDR3 spells CASSPSVVANEKLFF. The CDR3, as DNA: TGTGCCAGCAGCCCTTCGGTGGTGGCTAATGAAAAACTGTTTTTT.

This clone was found a few times. This chain connects TRBV29-1 to TRBJ2-7; possibly TRBD1 for D (6 bases). The CDR3 is made up of 13 amino acids. Germline CDR1 SQVTM, CDR2 ANQGSEA. Trimming removed 5 bases from V and 2 bases from J, with 13 bases in between. Here the CDR3 DNA reads TGCAGCGTTACCCTTAGGACAGCCTACGAGCAGTACTTC. It translates to CSVTLRTAYEQYF.

The CDR3 is CASSLLGGLPLDTQYF. The CDR3 DNA reads TGTGCCAGCAGCCTACTGGGGGGACTGCCCCTAGATACGCAGTATTTT. The chain couples TRBV11-2 to TRBJ2-3; possibly TRBD2 for D (6 bases). This CDR3 spans 16 amino acids. Trimming removed 5 bases at V and 5 bases at J, with 20 bases between. Germline loops: CDR1 SGHAT, CDR2 FQNNGV.

This clone was seen ten or more times. The chain uses TRBV4-3 and TRBJ2-3; TRBD1 matches at 8 bases. Losses at the gene ends were 0 bases for V and 5 bases for J; bases not matched to a gene: 7. The length of the CDR3 is 16 residues. Germline loops: CDR1 LGHNA, CDR2 YSLEER. This CDR3 is CASSQDQGAIKDTQYF. CDR3 sequence (DNA): TGCGCCAGCAGCCAAGATCAGGGGGCTATCAAAGATACGCAGTATTTT.

This clone was counted between two and nine times. The J gene is TRBJ2-7, the V gene TRBV19; tentatively, D is TRBD2 (6 bases). Germline values: CDR1 LNHDA, CDR2 SQIVND (reference sequence). The length of the CDR3 is 12 residues. The germline V and J ends were trimmed by 3 bases and 3 bases, with 6 bases remaining between them. The CDR3 DNA is TGTGCCAGTAGTATGGGAGGCTACGAGCAGTACTTC. Amino acids: CASSMGGYEQYF.

The chain is built from TRBV2 and TRBJ1-1; D is unresolved. Germline V gene lookup returns CDR1 SNHLY and CDR2 FYNNEI. The CDR3 sequence is 14 residues long. Trimming removed 7 bases from V and 3 bases from J, with 15 bases in between. CDR3 in amino acids: CASTSEYGDTEAFF. CDR3 nucleotides: TGTGCCAGCACCTCAGAGTATGGAGACACTGAAGCTTTCTTT.

V and J are TRBV30 and TRBJ1-1, with 7 bases identical to TRBD1. The CDR3 is 13 residues long. J was trimmed by 5 bases and V by 3 bases; bases with no gene match: 6. The germline CDR1 and CDR2 sequences are GTSNPN and SVGIG (reference sequence). DNA of the CDR3: TGTGCCTGGAGCCTAGGGGGCGTAACTGAAGCTTTCTTT. Amino acid sequence: CAWSLGGVTEAFF.

This clone has only a few counts. The chain employs TRBV2 and TRBJ1-1, with TRBD1 as a possible D gene (5 bases). V lost 6 bases and J 5 bases, leaving 16 bases between the germline ends. The germline CDR1 and CDR2 sequences are SNHLY and FYNNEI. The CDR3 spans 14 residues. CDR3 sequence: CASRDPRQGTEAFF. The CDR3 nucleotides read TGTGCCAGCAGGGACCCTCGGCAGGGTACTGAAGCTTTCTTT.

The rearrangement joins TRBV5-6 to TRBJ1-3; 8 bases map to TRBD1. The CDR3 has 16 residues. J was trimmed by 4 bases and V by 6 bases; bases with no gene match: 12. The germline gives CDR1 SGHDT, CDR2 YYEEEE. The CDR3 region is CASTGGAGGFGNTIYF. The CDR3 nucleotides are TGTGCCAGCACCGGCGGGGCAGGGGGCTTCGGAAACACCATATATTTT.

The V call is TRBV11-3, the J call TRBJ2-1, with D possibly TRBD1 on 7 matching bases. The CDR3 is made up of 17 amino acids. The germline V and J ends were trimmed by 0 bases and 5 bases, with 17 bases remaining between them. Germline V gene data show CDR1 as SGHNT and CDR2 as YENEEA. CDR3 coding DNA: TGTGCCAGCAGCTTAGATCGGGCAGGGGGGACGGACAATGAGCAGTTCTTC. Translation: CASSLDRAGGTDNEQFF.

The genes are TRBV11-2 and TRBJ1-3; D gene ambiguous. CDR1 SGHAT and CDR2 FQNNGV come from the germline V gene. The CDR3 totals 12 residues. Trimming took 0 bases from V and 9 from J, leaving 6 bases between them. Here the CDR3 reads CASSLDSPTIYF. The CDR3, as DNA: TGTGCCAGCAGCTTAGATTCTCCCACCATATATTTT.

This chain links TRBV5-4 with TRBJ2-2; TRBD1 is a possible D gene (6 bases). Trimming removed 4 bases from V and 4 bases from J, with 14 bases in between. Germline V gives CDR1 SGHNT, CDR2 YYREEE (reference sequence). The CDR3 has 15 residues. The CDR3 DNA sequence: TGTGCCAGCAGCGGGGGCAGGGGACCCACCGGGGAGCTGTTTTTT. Translated: CASSGGRGPTGELFF.